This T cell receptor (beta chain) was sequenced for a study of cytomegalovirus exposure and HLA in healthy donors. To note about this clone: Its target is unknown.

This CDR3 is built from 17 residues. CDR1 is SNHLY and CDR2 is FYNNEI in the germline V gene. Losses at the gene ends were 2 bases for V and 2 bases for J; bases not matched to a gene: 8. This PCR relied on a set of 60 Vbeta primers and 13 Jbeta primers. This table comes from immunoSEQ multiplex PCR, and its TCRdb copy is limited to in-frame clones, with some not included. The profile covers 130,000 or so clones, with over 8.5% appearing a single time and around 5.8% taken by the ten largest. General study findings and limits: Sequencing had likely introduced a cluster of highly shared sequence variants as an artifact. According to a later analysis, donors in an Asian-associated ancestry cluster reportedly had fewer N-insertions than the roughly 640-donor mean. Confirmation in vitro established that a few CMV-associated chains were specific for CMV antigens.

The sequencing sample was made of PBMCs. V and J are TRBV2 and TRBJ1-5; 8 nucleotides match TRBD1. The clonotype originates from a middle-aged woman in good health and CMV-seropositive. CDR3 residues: CASSERQGIWGNQPQHF. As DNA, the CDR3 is TGTGCCAGCAGTGAAAGACAGGGGATTTGGGGCAATCAGCCCCAGCATTTT.